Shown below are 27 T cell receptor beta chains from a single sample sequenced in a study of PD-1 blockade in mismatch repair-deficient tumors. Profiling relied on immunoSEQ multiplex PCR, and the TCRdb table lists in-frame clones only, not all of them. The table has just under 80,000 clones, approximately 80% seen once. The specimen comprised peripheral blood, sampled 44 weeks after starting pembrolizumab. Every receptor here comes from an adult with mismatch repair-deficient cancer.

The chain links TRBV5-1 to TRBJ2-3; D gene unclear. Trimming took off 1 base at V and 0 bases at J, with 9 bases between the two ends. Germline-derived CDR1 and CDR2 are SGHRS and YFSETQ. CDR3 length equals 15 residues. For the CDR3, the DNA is TGCGCCAGCAGCTTGACTGATTCTAGCACAGATACGCAGTATTTT. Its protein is CASSLTDSSTDTQYF. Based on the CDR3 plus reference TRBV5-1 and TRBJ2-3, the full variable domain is KAGVTQTPRYLIKTRGQQVTLSCSPISGHRSVSWYQQTPGQGLQFLFEYFSETQRNKGNFPGRFSGRQFSNSRSEMNVSTLELGDSALYLCASSLTDSSTDTQYFGPGTRLTVL.

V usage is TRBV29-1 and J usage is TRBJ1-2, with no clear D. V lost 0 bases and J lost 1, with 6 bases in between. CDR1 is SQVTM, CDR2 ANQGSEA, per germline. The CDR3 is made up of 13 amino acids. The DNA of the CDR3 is TGCAGCGTTGAAGAAGAACATAACTATGGCTACACCTTC. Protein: CSVEEEHNYGYTF.

CDR3 DNA sequence: TGTGCCAGCAGCTTATTCCGACAGGGGGCCGATGAGCAGTTCTTC. It specifies CASSLFRQGADEQFF. This chain links TRBV7-2 with TRBJ2-1; 10 bases agree with TRBD1. This CDR3 has 15 residues. Germline V gives CDR1 SGHTA, CDR2 FQGNSA. J gave up 8 bases and V 2 bases, and 6 bases lay outside the gene matches.

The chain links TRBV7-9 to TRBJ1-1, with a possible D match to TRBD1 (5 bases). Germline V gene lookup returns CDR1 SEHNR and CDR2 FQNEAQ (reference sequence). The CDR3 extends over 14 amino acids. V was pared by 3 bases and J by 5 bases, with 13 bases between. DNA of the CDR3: TGTGCCAGCAGCTTCCGGGACGGACCTACTGAAGCTTTCTTT. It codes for CASSFRDGPTEAFF.

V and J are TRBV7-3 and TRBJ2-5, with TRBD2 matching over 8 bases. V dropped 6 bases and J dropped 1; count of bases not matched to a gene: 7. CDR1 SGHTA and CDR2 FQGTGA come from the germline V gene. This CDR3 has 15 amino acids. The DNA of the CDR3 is TGTGCCAGCAGTTCCCAGGGGACTAGCCAAGAGACCCAGTACTTC. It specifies CASSSQGTSQETQYF.

Here the CDR3 DNA reads TGTGCCTGGAGTGTACAAACGAACACTGAAGCTTTCTTT. Its translation is CAWSVQTNTEAFF. V gene TRBV30 combines with J gene TRBJ1-1; no definite D call. V was shortened by 0 bases and J by 1 base, with 6 bases between the two germline ends. Germline CDR1 GTSNPN, CDR2 SVGIG (reference sequence). This CDR3 is built from 13 residues.

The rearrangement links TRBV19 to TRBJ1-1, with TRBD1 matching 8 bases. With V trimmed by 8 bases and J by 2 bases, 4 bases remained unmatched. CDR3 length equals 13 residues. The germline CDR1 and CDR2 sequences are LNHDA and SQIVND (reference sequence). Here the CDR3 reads CASGDRRNTEAFF. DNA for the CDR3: TGTGCCAGTGGGGACAGGAGAAACACTGAAGCTTTCTTT.

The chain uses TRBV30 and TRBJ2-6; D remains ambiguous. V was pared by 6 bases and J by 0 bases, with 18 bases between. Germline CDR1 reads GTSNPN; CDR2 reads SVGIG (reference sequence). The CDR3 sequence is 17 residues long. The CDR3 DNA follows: TGTGCCTGCCCTCTCCCAGTAGGGCACTCTGGGGCCAACGTCCTGACTTTC. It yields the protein CACPLPVGHSGANVLTF. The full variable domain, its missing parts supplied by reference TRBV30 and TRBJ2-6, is SQTIHQWPATLVQPVGSPLSLECTVEGTSNPNLYWYRQAAGRGLQLLFYSVGIGQISSEVPQNLSASRPQDRQFILSSKKLLLSDSGFYLCACPLPVGHSGANVLTFGAGSRLTVL.

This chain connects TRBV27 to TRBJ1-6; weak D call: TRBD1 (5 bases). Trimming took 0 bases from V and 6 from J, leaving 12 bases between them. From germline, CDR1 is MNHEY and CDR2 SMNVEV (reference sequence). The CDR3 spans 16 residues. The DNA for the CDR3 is TGTGCCAGCAGTTTATCGAGGCAGGGAGGTAATTCACCCCTCCACTTT. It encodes CASSLSRQGGNSPLHF.

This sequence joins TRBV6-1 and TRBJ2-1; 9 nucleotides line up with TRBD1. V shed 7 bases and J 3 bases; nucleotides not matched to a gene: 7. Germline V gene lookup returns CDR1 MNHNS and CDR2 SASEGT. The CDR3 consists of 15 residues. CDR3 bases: TGTGCCAGCACCTCGGACAGGGGCGTCTACAATGAGCAGTTCTTC. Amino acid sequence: CASTSDRGVYNEQFF.

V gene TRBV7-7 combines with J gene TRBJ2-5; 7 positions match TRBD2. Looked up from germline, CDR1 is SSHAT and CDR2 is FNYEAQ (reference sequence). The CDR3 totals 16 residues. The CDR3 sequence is CASSKGVAGSQETQYF. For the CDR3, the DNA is TGTGCTAGCTCGAAAGGGGTAGCGGGTTCACAAGAGACCCAGTACTTC.

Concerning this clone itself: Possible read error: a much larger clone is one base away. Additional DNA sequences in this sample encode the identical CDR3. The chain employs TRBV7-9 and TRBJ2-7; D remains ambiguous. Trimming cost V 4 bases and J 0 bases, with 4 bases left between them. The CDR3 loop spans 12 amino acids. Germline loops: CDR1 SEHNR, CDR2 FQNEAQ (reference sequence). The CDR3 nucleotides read TGTGCCAGCAGCTCCAACTCCTACGAGCAGTACTTC. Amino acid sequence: CASSSNSYEQYF.

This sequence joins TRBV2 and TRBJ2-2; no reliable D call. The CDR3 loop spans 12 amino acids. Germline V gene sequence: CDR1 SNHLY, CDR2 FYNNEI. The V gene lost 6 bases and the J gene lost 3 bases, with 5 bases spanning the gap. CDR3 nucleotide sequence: TGTGCCAGCAGACCAGACACCGGGGAGCTGTTTTTT. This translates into CASRPDTGELFF. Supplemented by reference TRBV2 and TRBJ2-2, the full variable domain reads EPEVTQTPSHQVTQMGQEVILRCVPISNHLYFYWYRQILGQKVEFLVSFYNNEISEKSEIFDDQFSVERPDGSNFTLKIRSTKLEDSAMYFCASRPDTGELFFGEGSRLTVL.

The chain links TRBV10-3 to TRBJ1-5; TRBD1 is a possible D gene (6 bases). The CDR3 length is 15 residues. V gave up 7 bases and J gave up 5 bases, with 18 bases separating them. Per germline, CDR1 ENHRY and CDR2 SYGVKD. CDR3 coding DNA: TGTGCCATCAAAAACGGGGGCGAGCTTTATCAGCCCCAGCATTTT. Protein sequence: CAIKNGGELYQPQHF.

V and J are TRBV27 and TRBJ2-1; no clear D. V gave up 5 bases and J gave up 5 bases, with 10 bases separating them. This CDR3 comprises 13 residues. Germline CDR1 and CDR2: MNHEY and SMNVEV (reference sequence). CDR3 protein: CASSGPNHNEQFF. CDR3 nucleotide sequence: TGTGCCAGCAGTGGGCCGAATCACAATGAGCAGTTCTTC.

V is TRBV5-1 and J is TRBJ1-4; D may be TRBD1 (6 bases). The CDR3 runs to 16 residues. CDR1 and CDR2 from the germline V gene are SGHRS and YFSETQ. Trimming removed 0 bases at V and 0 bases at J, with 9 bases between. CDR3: CASSLAGQTTNEKLFF. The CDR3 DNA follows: TGCGCCAGCAGCTTGGCCGGACAGACAACTAATGAAAAACTGTTTTTT.

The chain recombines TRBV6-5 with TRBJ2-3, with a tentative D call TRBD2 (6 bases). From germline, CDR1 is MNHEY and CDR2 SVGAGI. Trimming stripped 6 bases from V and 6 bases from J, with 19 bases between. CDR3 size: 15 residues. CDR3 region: CASSDFGEVADTQYF. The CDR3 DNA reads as TGTGCCAGCAGCGATTTCGGGGAGGTAGCCGATACGCAGTATTTT.

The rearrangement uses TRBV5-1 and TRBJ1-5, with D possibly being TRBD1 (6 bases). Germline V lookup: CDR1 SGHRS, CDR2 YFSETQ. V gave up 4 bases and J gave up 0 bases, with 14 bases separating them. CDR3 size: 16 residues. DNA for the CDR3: TGCGCCAGCAGCCCGGAGGGGGGGCCTAGCAATCAGCCCCAGCATTTT. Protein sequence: CASSPEGGPSNQPQHF.

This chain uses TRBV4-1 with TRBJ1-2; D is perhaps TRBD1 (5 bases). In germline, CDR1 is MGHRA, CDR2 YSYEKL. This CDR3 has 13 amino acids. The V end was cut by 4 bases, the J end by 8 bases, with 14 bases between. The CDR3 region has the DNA TGCGCCAGCAGCCCCGCCGGGGCTTGGGGCTACACCTTC. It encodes CASSPAGAWGYTF.

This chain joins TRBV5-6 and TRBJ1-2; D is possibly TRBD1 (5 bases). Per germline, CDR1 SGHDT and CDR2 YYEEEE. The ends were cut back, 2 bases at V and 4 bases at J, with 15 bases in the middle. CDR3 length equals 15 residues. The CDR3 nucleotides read TGTGCCAGCAGCTTACTCAGGGTTAGTAGCTATGGCTACACCTTC. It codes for CASSLLRVSSYGYTF.

CDR3 sequence (DNA): TGTGCCAGCAGTCAATTACTAAAGGGCTGGGAGGAAAAACTGTTTTTT. This codes for CASSQLLKGWEEKLFF. The chain combines TRBV6-6 with TRBJ1-4; no firm D call. Trimming took off 5 bases at V and 8 bases at J, with 21 bases between the two ends. CDR1 and CDR2 from the germline V gene are MNHNY and SVGAGI (reference sequence). The CDR3 is 16 residues long.

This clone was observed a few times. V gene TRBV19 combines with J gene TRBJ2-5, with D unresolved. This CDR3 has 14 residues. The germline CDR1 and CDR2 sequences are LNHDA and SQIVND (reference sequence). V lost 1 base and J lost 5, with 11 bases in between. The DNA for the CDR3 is TGTGCCAGTAGTATAGGGCCGCTCGTGGAGACCCAGTACTTC. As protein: CASSIGPLVETQYF.

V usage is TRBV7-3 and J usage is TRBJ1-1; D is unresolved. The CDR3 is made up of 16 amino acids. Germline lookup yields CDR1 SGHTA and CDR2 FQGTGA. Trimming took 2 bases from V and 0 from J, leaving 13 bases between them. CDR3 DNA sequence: TGTGCCAGCAGCTTAGGTGGACGGAGAATGAACACTGAAGCTTTCTTT. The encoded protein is CASSLGGRRMNTEAFF.

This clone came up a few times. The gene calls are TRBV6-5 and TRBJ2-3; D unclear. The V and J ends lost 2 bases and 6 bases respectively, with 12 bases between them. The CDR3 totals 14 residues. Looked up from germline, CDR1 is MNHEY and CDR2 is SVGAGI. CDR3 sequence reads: CASSYGPEADTQYF. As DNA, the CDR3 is TGTGCCAGCAGTTACGGACCTGAGGCGGATACGCAGTATTTT.

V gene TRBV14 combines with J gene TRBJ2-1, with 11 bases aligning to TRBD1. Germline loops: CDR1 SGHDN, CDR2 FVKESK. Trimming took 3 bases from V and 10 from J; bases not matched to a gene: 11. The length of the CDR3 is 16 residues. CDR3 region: CASSQRGQGVWNEQFF. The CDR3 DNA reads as TGTGCCAGCAGCCAGAGGGGACAGGGGGTGTGGAACGAGCAGTTCTTC.

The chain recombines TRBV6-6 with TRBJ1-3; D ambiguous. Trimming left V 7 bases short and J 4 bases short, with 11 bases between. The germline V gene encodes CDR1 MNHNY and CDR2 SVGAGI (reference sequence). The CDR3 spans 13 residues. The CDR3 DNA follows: TGTGCCAGCACCTCCTCTGCAGGAAACACCATATATTTT. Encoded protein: CASTSSAGNTIYF.

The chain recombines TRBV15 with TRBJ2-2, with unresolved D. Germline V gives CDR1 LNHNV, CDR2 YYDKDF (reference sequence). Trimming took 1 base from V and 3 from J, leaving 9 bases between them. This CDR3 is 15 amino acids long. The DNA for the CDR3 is TGTGCCACCAGCAGAGGCCAAGGGTACACCGGGGAGCTGTTTTTT. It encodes CATSRGQGYTGELFF. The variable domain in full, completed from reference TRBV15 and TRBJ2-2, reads DAMVIQNPRYQVTQFGKPVTLSCSQTLNHNVMYWYQQKSSQAPKLLFHYYDKDFNNEADTPDNFQSRRPNTSFCFLDIRSPGLGDTAMYLCATSRGQGYTGELFFGEGSRLTVL.